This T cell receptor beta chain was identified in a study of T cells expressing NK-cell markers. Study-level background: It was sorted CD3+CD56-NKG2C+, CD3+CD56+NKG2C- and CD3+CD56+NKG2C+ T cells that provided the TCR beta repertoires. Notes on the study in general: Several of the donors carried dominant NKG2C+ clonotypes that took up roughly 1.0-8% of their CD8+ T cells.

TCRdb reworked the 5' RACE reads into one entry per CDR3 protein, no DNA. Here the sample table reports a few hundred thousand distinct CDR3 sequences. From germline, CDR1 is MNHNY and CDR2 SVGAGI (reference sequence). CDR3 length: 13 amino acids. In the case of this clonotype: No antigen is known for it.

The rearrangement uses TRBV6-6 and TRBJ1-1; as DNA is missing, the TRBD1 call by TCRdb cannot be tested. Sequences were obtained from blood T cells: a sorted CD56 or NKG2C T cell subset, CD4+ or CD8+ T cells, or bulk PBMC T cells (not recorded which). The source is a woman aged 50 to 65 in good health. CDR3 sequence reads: CASALQGGTEAFF.